Presented here are 18 T cell receptor beta chains from one specimen sequenced in a study of cytomegalovirus exposure and HLA in healthy donors. The PCR contained 60 Vbeta and 13 Jbeta primers. Here immunoSEQ multiplex PCR was the method, and the copy in TCRdb shows in-frame clones only, minus some. This table has about 140,000 clones, around 75% appearing once. Sequenced input: PBMCs. These receptors came from a man aged 35 to 55 in good health and CMV-seronegative.

The rearrangement joins TRBV7-9 to TRBJ1-2, with 9 bases matching TRBD1. This CDR3 is 17 amino acids long. Germline-derived CDR1 and CDR2 are SEHNR and FQNEAQ (reference sequence). V trimming: 7 bases; J trimming: 0 bases; junction bases outside the gene matches: 12. The CDR3 coding sequence is TGTGCCAGCAACCTAATTTGGGACAGGGCAACTAACTATGGCTACACCTTC. Its protein is CASNLIWDRATNYGYTF.

CDR3 in DNA: TGTGCCAGTAGTTCCCCGGGACAGGGGGCCACCGGGGAGCTGTTTTTT. The encoded protein is CASSSPGQGATGELFF. This chain connects TRBV19 to TRBJ2-2; 12 positions agree with TRBD1. V trimming: 5 bases; J trimming: 4 bases; junction bases outside the gene matches: 5. Germline lookup yields CDR1 LNHDA and CDR2 SQIVND (reference sequence). This CDR3 is built from 16 residues.

V is TRBV19 and J is TRBJ1-4; 9 positions agree with TRBD1. This CDR3 contains 13 residues. Trimming removed 6 bases from V and 7 bases from J; junction bases left unmatched: 3. Germline V lookup: CDR1 LNHDA, CDR2 SQIVND (reference sequence). The CDR3 is CASRGQGLEKLFF. Written as DNA, the CDR3 is TGTGCCAGTAGAGGACAGGGGCTTGAAAAACTGTTTTTT.

This chain uses TRBV5-6 with TRBJ1-1; perhaps TRBD1 as D (6 bases). The CDR3 is made up of 16 amino acids. The ends were cut back, 6 bases at V and 3 bases at J, with 21 bases in the middle. CDR1 SGHDT and CDR2 YYEEEE come from the germline V gene. The CDR3, as DNA: TGTGCCAGCACCGCATCAACAGGGCCGACTTACACTGAAGCTTTCTTT. Protein: CASTASTGPTYTEAFF.

The genes are TRBV4-1 and TRBJ1-5, with a possible D match to TRBD1 (5 bases). The CDR3 is 15 amino acids. V was clipped by 0 bases and J by 6 bases, with 12 bases between them. Germline values: CDR1 MGHRA, CDR2 YSYEKL. CDR3 amino acids: CASSQDRGSSQPQHF. The CDR3, as DNA: TGCGCCAGCAGCCAAGATAGGGGATCAAGTCAGCCCCAGCATTTT.

The chain couples TRBV11-2 to TRBJ2-7, with D perhaps matching TRBD1 (5 bases). The CDR3 covers 13 residues. The V end lost 1 base, the J end lost 4 bases, and 8 bases lay between the germline ends. Germline V lookup: CDR1 SGHAT, CDR2 FQNNGV. CDR3 DNA sequence: TGTGCCAGCAGCTTAGGACAGAGGTACGAGCAGTACTTC. The encoded protein is CASSLGQRYEQYF. The full variable domain, rest sourced from reference TRBV11-2 and TRBJ2-7, is EAGVAQSPRYKIIEKRQSVAFWCNPISGHATLYWYQQILGQGPKLLIQFQNNGVVDDSQLPKDRFSAERLKGVDSTLKIQPAKLEDSAVYLCASSLGQRYEQYFGPGTRLTVT.

This CDR3 reads CATRSFGSTGGGETQYF. CDR3 nucleotides: TGTGCCACCAGGAGTTTCGGCTCCACGGGGGGCGGGGAGACCCAGTACTTC. The chain carries TRBV15 and TRBJ2-5, with D possibly TRBD2 on 7 matching bases. This CDR3 is 17 amino acids long. V lost 6 bases and J lost 5, with 25 bases in between. Germline V gene sequence: CDR1 LNHNV, CDR2 YYDKDF (reference sequence).

There are a few counts of this clone. The gene calls are TRBV6-5 and TRBJ1-2; 9 bases map to TRBD1. Germline V gene lookup returns CDR1 MNHEY and CDR2 SVGAGI. The CDR3 runs 14 residues. V was pared by 0 bases and J by 8 bases, with 4 bases of the junction left unmatched. The CDR3 protein is CASSYSGTGRGYTF. CDR3 DNA sequence: TGTGCCAGCAGTTACTCCGGGACAGGGCGCGGCTACACCTTC.

The gene calls are TRBV27 and TRBJ2-2; TRBD2 matches 11 bases. V shed 2 bases, J shed 9 bases, and the junction held 8 bases outside the gene matches. Germline CDR1 MNHEY, CDR2 SMNVEV (reference sequence). The CDR3 totals 16 residues. The CDR3 DNA reads TGTGCCAGCAGTTTAATCCATAGCGGGGGGGCCCGGGAGCTGTTTTTT. Its protein product is CASSLIHSGGARELFF.

As DNA, the CDR3 is TGTGCCAGCAGCTTGTCCAGGGGTGCCTATGGCTACACCTTC. Protein sequence: CASSLSRGAYGYTF. The V gene is TRBV5-5, the J gene TRBJ1-2; weak D call: TRBD1 (6 bases). Trimming cost V 1 base and J 4 bases, with 11 bases left between them. CDR3 length equals 14 residues. Germline-derived CDR1 and CDR2 are SGHKS and YYEKEE (reference sequence).

The rearrangement links TRBV5-4 to TRBJ2-3; 9 bases line up with TRBD2. Germline CDR1 SGHNT, CDR2 YYREEE (reference sequence). This CDR3 is built from 15 residues. J was trimmed by 1 base and V by 5 bases; bases with no gene match: 5. The CDR3 sequence is CASSRAGGRTDTQYF. CDR3 coding DNA: TGTGCCAGCAGTCGAGCGGGGGGCCGCACAGATACGCAGTATTTT.

V usage is TRBV5-1 and J usage is TRBJ2-3; a weak D match, TRBD1 (8 bases). This CDR3 region has 15 residues. V was pared by 2 bases and J by 3 bases, with 13 bases between. Per germline, CDR1 SGHRS and CDR2 YFSETQ. CDR3 DNA: TGCGCCAGCAGCTTATACAGGGGGGGTACAGATACGCAGTATTTT. Translating gives CASSLYRGGTDTQYF.

The chain links TRBV2 to TRBJ1-2; 12 bases match TRBD1. CDR1 and CDR2 (germline): SNHLY, FYNNEI. The CDR3 totals 17 residues. With V trimmed by 3 bases and J by 3 bases, 8 bases remained unmatched. CDR3 amino acids: CASSEPGQGALDYGYTF. The CDR3 bases are TGTGCCAGCAGTGAGCCGGGACAGGGGGCCTTGGACTATGGCTACACCTTC.

This sequence joins TRBV11-2 and TRBJ2-2, with a tentative D call TRBD2 (7 bases). V was cut by 5 bases and J by 6 bases, with 19 bases left in between. Per germline, CDR1 SGHAT and CDR2 FQNNGV. This CDR3 has 16 amino acids. The CDR3 loop is CASSLRVIGGPGELFF. The CDR3 bases are TGTGCCAGCAGCCTCCGAGTAATCGGGGGGCCCGGGGAGCTGTTTTTT.

The V call is TRBV30, the J call TRBJ1-5; 9 bases align to TRBD1. After removal of 7 bases from V and 5 bases from J, the junction contained 6 bases not matched to a gene. Germline CDR1 GTSNPN, CDR2 SVGIG (reference sequence). The CDR3 runs to 13 residues. As DNA, the CDR3 is TGTGCCTTGGGACAGGGCAGGGATCAGCCCCAGCATTTT. Translating it yields CALGQGRDQPQHF.

This clone was picked up one time. The rearrangement uses TRBV11-2 and TRBJ1-6; D is unresolved. The CDR3 loop spans 15 amino acids. V was clipped by 1 base and J by 10 bases, with 14 bases between them. Germline V lookup: CDR1 SGHAT, CDR2 FQNNGV. The CDR3 DNA sequence: TGTGCCAGCAGCTTAGGGAGGTGGCTGAGGTCACCCCTCCACTTT. Translated, it gives CASSLGRWLRSPLHF.

The chain is built from TRBV30 and TRBJ1-5; weak D call: TRBD1 (6 bases). The CDR3 has 15 residues. In germline, CDR1 is GTSNPN, CDR2 SVGIG (reference sequence). Trimming stripped 0 bases from V and 1 base from J, with 10 bases between. CDR3 region: CAWSVRGTSNQPQHF. As DNA, the CDR3 is TGTGCCTGGAGTGTAAGGGGGACGAGCAATCAGCCCCAGCATTTT.

This chain connects TRBV7-2 to TRBJ2-2; D possibly corresponds to TRBD1 (6 bases). This CDR3 region has 15 residues. Trimming took 5 bases from V and 6 from J, leaving 16 bases between them. The V gene's germline CDR1 is SGHTA and CDR2 FQGNSA. This CDR3 is CASSKQGGISGELFF. The CDR3 DNA reads as TGTGCCAGCAGCAAACAGGGTGGGATCTCCGGGGAGCTGTTTTTT.